The 27 T cell receptor beta chains below come from one sample, sequenced in a study of cytomegalovirus exposure and HLA in healthy donors. Use of 60 Vbeta and 13 Jbeta primers characterized the PCR. TCRdb keeps only in-frame clones here, not all; method: immunoSEQ multiplex PCR. The sample contains 120,000 to 150,000 clones, over 75% of which appear only once. Material: PBMCs. These receptors all come from a female donor in good health and CMV-seronegative.

This clone has just a few counts. This sequence joins TRBV4-1 and TRBJ1-1, with TRBD1 identical over 9 bases. CDR3 length: 14 residues. Germline loops: CDR1 MGHRA, CDR2 YSYEKL. The ends lost 3 bases at V and 4 bases at J; junction bases unmatched: 3. The CDR3 is CASSHDRGGTEAFF. The CDR3 coding sequence is TGCGCCAGCAGCCACGACAGGGGGGGCACTGAAGCTTTCTTT.

The J gene is TRBJ2-7, the V gene TRBV10-1, with a possible D match to TRBD2 (5 bases). V was clipped by 4 bases and J by 1 base, with 11 bases between them. The germline V gene encodes CDR1 WNHNN and CDR2 SYGVQD (reference sequence). The CDR3 runs to 14 residues. The DNA for the CDR3 is TGCGCCAGCAGTGCGGGATTGGAATCCTACGAGCAGTACTTC. Its protein product is CASSAGLESYEQYF.

The chain joins TRBV2 to TRBJ2-3, with 8 bases that match TRBD2. Germline CDR1 reads SNHLY; CDR2 reads FYNNEI. The CDR3 length is 15 residues. The junction had 7 bases not matched to a gene; V was cut back by 4 bases and J by 4 bases. The CDR3 DNA is TGTGCCAGCAGTGGACTGGCGGGAGGCGCAGATACGCAGTATTTT. Encoded protein: CASSGLAGGADTQYF.

This chain connects TRBV4-2 to TRBJ2-5; no clear D. The germline V and J ends were trimmed by 0 bases and 3 bases, with 8 bases remaining between them. CDR3 length equals 14 residues. Germline V gene data show CDR1 as LGHNA and CDR2 as YNFKEQ. In nucleotides, the CDR3 is TGTGCCAGCAGCCAAGATCGTCTCGAAGAGACCCAGTACTTC. Protein sequence: CASSQDRLEETQYF.

The chain is built from TRBV28 and TRBJ2-5; 8 bases line up with TRBD1. The DNA end is a closer match to TRBJ2-7, so the J assignment may be wrong. CDR1 is MDHEN and CDR2 is SYDVKM in the germline V gene. This CDR3 spans 13 amino acids. DNA of the CDR3: TGTGCCAGCAGTTTCACAGGGGGCTACGAGCAGTACTTC. This sequence encodes CASSFTGGYEQYF.

The chain combines TRBV28 with TRBJ1-4; D not certain. The CDR3 has 14 amino acids. The V gene lost 2 bases and the J gene lost 3 bases, with 7 bases spanning the gap. Per the germline V gene, CDR1 is MDHEN and CDR2 is SYDVKM. The DNA for the CDR3 is TGTGCCAGCAGTTTAGAACAGTCTAATGAAAAACTGTTTTTT. This gives the protein CASSLEQSNEKLFF.

This chain joins TRBV7-9 and TRBJ2-5; 9 bases line up with TRBD1. The V segment lost 6 bases and the J segment 3 bases; nucleotides outside the gene matches: 8. The CDR3 consists of 15 residues. Germline values: CDR1 SEHNR, CDR2 FQNEAQ (reference sequence). The CDR3 nucleotides read TGTGCCAGCAGTTCCGGGACAGGGTGGGAAGAGACCCAGTACTTC. This codes for CASSSGTGWEETQYF.

V and J are TRBV7-8 and TRBJ2-1, with D unresolved. Trimming took 2 bases from V and 1 from J, leaving 6 bases between them. CDR1 SGHVS and CDR2 FQNEAQ come from the germline V gene. This CDR3 is 14 amino acids long. In DNA, the CDR3 is TGTGCCAGCAGCTTATGGGCTTCCTACAATGAGCAGTTCTTC. Its translation: CASSLWASYNEQFF. Full variable domain (rest looked up from reference TRBV7-8 and TRBJ2-1): GAGVSQSPRYKVAKRGQDVALRCDPISGHVSLFWYQQALGQGPEFLTYFQNEAQLDKSGLPSDRFFAERPEGSVSTLKIQRTQQEDSAVYLCASSLWASYNEQFFGPGTRLTVL.

The rearrangement uses TRBV4-2 and TRBJ2-7, with a tentative D call TRBD1 (6 bases). Trimming stripped 0 bases from V and 2 bases from J, with 11 bases between. This CDR3 is built from 15 residues. Per germline, CDR1 LGHNA and CDR2 YNFKEQ. The CDR3 sequence: CASSQERTAAYEQYF. CDR3 coding DNA: TGTGCCAGCAGCCAAGAAAGGACAGCTGCCTACGAGCAGTACTTC.

The chain uses TRBV9 and TRBJ1-1; 9 nucleotides align to TRBD1. V lost 3 bases to trimming and J lost 4 bases; unmatched junction nucleotides: 4. The CDR3 totals 14 residues. CDR1 and CDR2 from the germline V gene are SGDLS and YYNGEE. The CDR3 loop reads CASSAWTGATEAFF. CDR3 DNA: TGTGCCAGCAGCGCATGGACAGGGGCCACTGAAGCTTTCTTT.

J is TRBJ2-1 and V is TRBV7-9; 10 bases are a match to TRBD1. CDR3 length: 15 residues. The trim removed 1 base at V and 7 bases at J, leaving 4 bases unmatched. CDR1 is SEHNR, CDR2 FQNEAQ, per germline (reference sequence). CDR3 coding DNA: TGTGCCAGCAGCTTAGGGACAGGGGGTTTTAATGAGCAGTTCTTC. Amino acids: CASSLGTGGFNEQFF.

The chain couples TRBV2 to TRBJ1-5; 8 bases line up with TRBD1. V dropped 2 bases and J dropped 6; count of bases not matched to a gene: 6. The CDR3 runs 15 residues. The germline CDR1 and CDR2 sequences are SNHLY and FYNNEI. CDR3 coding DNA: TGTGCCAGCAGTGAATACGGGCAGGGGGCTCAGCCCCAGCATTTT. Amino acid sequence: CASSEYGQGAQPQHF.

This clone was seen just once. This sequence joins TRBV27 and TRBJ1-4; the D gene is possibly TRBD1 (5 bases). The V gene lost 3 bases and the J gene lost 6 bases, with 8 bases spanning the gap. CDR1 and CDR2 (germline): MNHEY, SMNVEV (reference sequence). The CDR3 runs 13 residues. CDR3 sequence: CASSLEGDEKLFF. The CDR3 region has the DNA TGTGCCAGCAGTTTGGAAGGGGATGAAAAACTGTTTTTT.

The V gene is TRBV6-6, the J gene TRBJ2-1; D ambiguous. Between the trimmed V and J ends, which lost 0 bases and 4 bases, there was a span of 13 bases. The CDR3 is made up of 16 amino acids. The V gene's germline CDR1 is MNHNY and CDR2 SVGAGI (reference sequence). This CDR3 is CASSYSLGAAYNEQFF. For the CDR3, the DNA is TGTGCCAGCAGTTACTCGTTAGGCGCGGCGTACAATGAGCAGTTCTTC.

The rearrangement links TRBV18 to TRBJ2-5; 12 bases agree with TRBD2. The V gene end was trimmed by 2 bases and the J gene end by 5 bases; junction bases not matched to a gene: 12. Germline lookup yields CDR1 KGHSH and CDR2 LQKENI. The length of the CDR3 is 18 residues. Here the CDR3 DNA reads TGTGCCAGCTCACCAACTACTCCGACTAGCGGGAGTGAGGAGACCCAGTACTTC. Translation gives CASSPTTPTSGSEETQYF.

This clone has just one count. The J gene is TRBJ1-5, the V gene TRBV15, with D perhaps matching TRBD1 (5 bases). There are 22 residues in the CDR3. Germline V lookup: CDR1 LNHNV, CDR2 YYDKDF (reference sequence). V gave up 0 bases and J gave up 2 bases, with 29 bases separating them. This CDR3 reads CATSRDYIRDSGPSRRNQPQHF. DNA of the CDR3: TGTGCCACCAGCAGAGATTATATAAGGGACTCAGGCCCCTCCAGGCGCAATCAGCCCCAGCATTTT.

The gene calls are TRBV9 and TRBJ1-4; 7 bases are a match to TRBD1. In germline, CDR1 is SGDLS, CDR2 YYNGEE. The length of the CDR3 is 16 residues. Unmatched junction bases numbered 7, after V lost 0 bases and J lost 5 bases. In DNA form, the CDR3 reads TGTGCCAGCAGCGTAGGGATGACAGGGTTAAATGAAAAACTGTTTTTT. It encodes CASSVGMTGLNEKLFF. The full variable domain, in which reference TRBV9 and TRBJ1-4 provide the parts outside the CDR3, is DSGVTQTPKHLITATGQRVTLRCSPRSGDLSVYWYQQSLDQGLQFLIQYYNGEERAKGNILERFSAQQFPDLHSELNLSSLELGDSALYFCASSVGMTGLNEKLFFGSGTQLSVL.

The rearrangement links TRBV27 to TRBJ2-7, with a possible D match to TRBD1 (6 bases). In germline, CDR1 is MNHEY, CDR2 SMNVEV (reference sequence). Trimming took 5 bases from V and 5 from J, leaving 19 bases between them. The length of the CDR3 is 15 residues. DNA of the CDR3: TGTGCCAGCAGTCCCCTGGGGGCTAGCCGACACGAGCAGTACTTC. Translating it yields CASSPLGASRHEQYF.

This clone was counted only a few times. The V gene is TRBV5-1, the J gene TRBJ2-7; 9 nucleotides agree with TRBD1. The V gene end was trimmed by 3 bases and the J gene end by 0 bases; junction bases not matched to a gene: 4. This CDR3 is built from 15 residues. Per the germline V gene, CDR1 is SGHRS and CDR2 is YFSETQ. This chain's CDR3 is CASSYQQGASYEQYF. CDR3 nucleotides: TGCGCCAGCAGCTACCAACAGGGGGCCTCCTACGAGCAGTACTTC.

V and J are TRBV19 and TRBJ2-1; 7 bases are a match to TRBD2. The germline V gene encodes CDR1 LNHDA and CDR2 SQIVND (reference sequence). CDR3 length: 14 residues. The V segment lost 3 bases and the J segment 7 bases; nucleotides outside the gene matches: 6. Written as DNA, the CDR3 is TGTGCCAGTAGTATCTTTCAGGGAGGGAATGAGCAGTTCTTC. It translates to CASSIFQGGNEQFF. Based on the CDR3 plus reference TRBV19 and TRBJ2-1, the full variable domain is DGGITQSPKYLFRKEGQNVTLSCEQNLNHDAMYWYRQDPGQGLRLIYYSQIVNDFQKGDIAEGYSVSREKKESFPLTVTSAQKNPTAFYLCASSIFQGGNEQFFGPGTRLTVL.

The chain carries TRBV5-8 and TRBJ2-7, with 7 positions matching TRBD1. The CDR3 consists of 16 residues. Trimming at V came to 4 bases and at J to 0 bases, leaving 10 bases not matched to a gene. From germline, CDR1 is SGHTS and CDR2 YDEGEE. In nucleotides, the CDR3 is TGTGCCAGCAGCCATCAATTTAGGGACAGCTCCTACGAGCAGTACTTC. Protein product: CASSHQFRDSSYEQYF.

The chain joins TRBV5-6 to TRBJ2-3; the match to TRBD2 covers 8 bases. Germline CDR1 and CDR2: SGHDT and YYEEEE. J was trimmed by 4 bases and V by 4 bases; bases with no gene match: 2. This CDR3 spans 13 amino acids. This CDR3 reads CASSTAGADTQYF. Here the CDR3 DNA reads TGTGCCAGCAGCACAGCGGGAGCAGATACGCAGTATTTT.

The rearrangement links TRBV6-6 to TRBJ2-7; D is possibly TRBD1 (6 bases). The CDR3 loop spans 12 amino acids. Germline V CDR1 and CDR2: MNHNY, SVGAGI (reference sequence). V dropped 6 bases and J dropped 3 bases, with 9 bases sitting between them. DNA of the CDR3: TGTGCCAGCAGACTACAGGGCTACGAGCAGTACTTC. Translated, it gives CASRLQGYEQYF.

The chain employs TRBV10-1 and TRBJ2-7; 8 nucleotides line up with TRBD1. CDR3 length equals 13 residues. The V gene end was trimmed by 4 bases and the J gene end by 5 bases; junction bases not matched to a gene: 4. Germline CDR1 is WNHNN and CDR2 is SYGVQD (reference sequence). For the CDR3, the DNA is TGCGCCAGCAGTGCGGACAGGGCCAACGAGCAGTACTTC. Translating it yields CASSADRANEQYF.

The genes are TRBV27 and TRBJ1-5; TRBD1 matches at 8 bases. Germline CDR1 reads MNHEY; CDR2 reads SMNVEV (reference sequence). V lost 3 bases and J lost 10; bases outside the gene matches: 2. The CDR3 is 12 residues long. DNA of the CDR3: TGTGCCAGCAGTTTCGGGACAGGCCCCCAGCATTTT. Its translation is CASSFGTGPQHF.

This chain uses TRBV6-1 with TRBJ2-7; 7 bases map to TRBD1. V shed 6 bases and J 2 bases; nucleotides not matched to a gene: 10. The CDR3 contains 15 residues. Germline V gives CDR1 MNHNS, CDR2 SASEGT. The CDR3 is CASREYRQGPYEQYF. Here the CDR3 DNA reads TGTGCCAGCAGGGAATACCGACAGGGCCCCTACGAGCAGTACTTC.

The J gene is TRBJ1-1, the V gene TRBV19; 7 positions agree with TRBD1. This CDR3 has 13 amino acids. The junction had 5 bases not matched to a gene; V was cut back by 6 bases and J by 4 bases. CDR1 and CDR2 from the germline V gene are LNHDA and SQIVND (reference sequence). The CDR3: CASSAQGVTEAFF. CDR3 coding DNA: TGTGCCAGTAGCGCCCAGGGGGTCACTGAAGCTTTCTTT.